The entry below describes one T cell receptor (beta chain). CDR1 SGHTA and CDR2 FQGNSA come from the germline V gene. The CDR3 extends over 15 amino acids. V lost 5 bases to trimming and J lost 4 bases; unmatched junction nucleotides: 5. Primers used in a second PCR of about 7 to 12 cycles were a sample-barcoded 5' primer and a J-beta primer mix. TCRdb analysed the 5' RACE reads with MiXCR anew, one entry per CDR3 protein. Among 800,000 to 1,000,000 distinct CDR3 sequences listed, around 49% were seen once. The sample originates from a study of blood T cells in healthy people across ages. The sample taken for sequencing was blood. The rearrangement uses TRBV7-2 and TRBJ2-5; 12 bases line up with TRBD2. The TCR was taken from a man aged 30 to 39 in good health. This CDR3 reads CASSATSGGRETQYF. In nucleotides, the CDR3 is TGTGCCAGCAGCGCAACTAGCGGGGGGAGAGAGACCCAGTACTTC.